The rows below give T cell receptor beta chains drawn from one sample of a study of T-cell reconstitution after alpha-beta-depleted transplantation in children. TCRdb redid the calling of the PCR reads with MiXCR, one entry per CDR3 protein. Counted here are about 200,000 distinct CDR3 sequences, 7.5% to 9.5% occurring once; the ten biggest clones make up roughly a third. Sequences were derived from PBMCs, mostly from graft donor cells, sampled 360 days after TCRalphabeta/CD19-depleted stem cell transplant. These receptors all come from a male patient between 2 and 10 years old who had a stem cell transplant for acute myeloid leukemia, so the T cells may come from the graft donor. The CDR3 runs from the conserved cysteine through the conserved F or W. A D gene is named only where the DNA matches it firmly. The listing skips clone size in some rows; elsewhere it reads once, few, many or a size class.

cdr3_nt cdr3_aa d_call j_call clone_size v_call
TGTGCCATCAGTGGGACAGGGCACCCGGGGGAGACCCAGTACTTC CAISGTGHPGETQYF TRBD1 TRBJ2-5 few TRBV10-3
TGCAGCGTTGAGGGTGAACGGGGGGCGAACACTGAAGCTTTCTTT CSVEGERGANTEAFF - TRBJ1-1 few TRBV29-1
TGTGCCAGCAGCTTAAGACAGGGGACTGAAGCTTTCTTT CASSLRQGTEAFF TRBD1 TRBJ1-1 few TRBV11-2
TGTGCCAGCAGTTACGGGGACCCCACCCCGAACACTGAAGCTTTCTTT CASSYGDPTPNTEAFF - TRBJ1-1 - TRBV6-5
TGTGCCAGCAGTTTACGAAGTAGGGGGCAATGGGCCCAGTACTTC CASSLRSRGQWAQYF TRBD1 TRBJ2-5 many TRBV28
TGCAGTGCTAGAGATCACAGGGAAGCTGAAGCTTTCTTT CSARDHREAEAFF - TRBJ1-1 many TRBV20-1
TGTGCCAGCGACACGCCGGGACAGCGAACGAACACTGAAGCTTTCTTT CASDTPGQRTNTEAFF TRBD1 TRBJ1-1 - TRBV6-1
TGCAGTGCTACGGGGGATATATACAATGAGCAGTTCTTC CSATGDIYNEQFF - TRBJ2-1 few TRBV20-1
TGTGCCAGCAGCGTACAGGCAGGGAACACCGGGGAGCTGTTTTTT CASSVQAGNTGELFF - TRBJ2-2 many TRBV9
TGTGCCAGCAGCTCAGCTTCGACAACTAGCACAGATACGCAGTATTTT CASSSASTTSTDTQYF - TRBJ2-3 many TRBV9
TGCGCCAGCAGCCCCCGGGACAGGGGGGGCGAAAAACTGTTTTTT CASSPRDRGGEKLFF TRBD1 TRBJ1-4 few TRBV5-1
TGTGCCAGCAGCCCCTTGGGGCAGGGTCGTTCCTACGAGCAGTACTTC CASSPLGQGRSYEQYF - TRBJ2-7 few TRBV11-2
TGTGCCAGCAGCGTAGGGTCCAGGGCACAAGAGACCCAGTACTTC CASSVGSRAQETQYF - TRBJ2-5 - TRBV9
TGTGCCACCAGTGTACTTAGGAGCTCCTACAATGAGCAGTTCTTC CATSVLRSSYNEQFF - TRBJ2-1 few TRBV15
TGTGCCAGCTCACCAAAGACAGAGTCCCCTAGGACCCAGTACTTC CASSPKTESPRTQYF - TRBJ2-5 - TRBV18
TGCGCCAGCAGCTTGACCGGGACAGAAAATCAGCCCCAGCATTTT CASSLTGTENQPQHF TRBD1 TRBJ1-5 many TRBV5-1
TGCGCCAGCAGCTTGGCCAGTGGTGGGACATCCTGCACAGATACGCAGTATTTT CASSLASGGTSCTDTQYF - TRBJ2-3 - TRBV5-1
TGCGCCAGCAGCCAAGCCTGGTACAATGAGCAGTTCTTC CASSQAWYNEQFF - TRBJ2-1 - TRBV4-3
TGCGCCAGCAGCCAAGAGTTAGGTATCTACGAGCAGTACTTC CASSQELGIYEQYF - TRBJ2-7 - TRBV4-3
TGCGCCAGCAGCTTGAAAGGACGGTTCTACGAGCAGTACTTC CASSLKGRFYEQYF - TRBJ2-7 many TRBV5-1
TGTGCCAGCAGCCACTCTAGGACGCAGTACTTC CASSHSRTQYF - TRBJ2-7 many TRBV6-2/TRBV6-3
TGTGCCAGCAGCTCCCCCCGCACTACCGAGCAGTTCTTC CASSSPRTTEQFF - TRBJ2-1 - TRBV12-3/TRBV12-4
TGCGCCAGCAGCCTACCTGGTACAGTCTCTGGAAACACCATATATTTT CASSLPGTVSGNTIYF - TRBJ1-3 - TRBV5-1
TGTGCCAGCAGTCCAGGACTAAGCTCCTACGAGCAGTACTTC CASSPGLSSYEQYF - TRBJ2-7 many TRBV4-2
TGTGCCAGCAGCATCGGGACAGGGGGCTACTATGAGCAGTTCTTC CASSIGTGGYYEQFF TRBD1 TRBJ2-1 many TRBV5-5
TGCAGTGCTATTAGTCGGGCTAGCAAAGCAGATACGCAGTATTTT CSAISRASKADTQYF - TRBJ2-3 many TRBV20-1
TGTGCCAGCAGCGGGAGGGGATATAATTCACCCCTCCACTTT CASSGRGYNSPLHF - TRBJ1-6 - TRBV12-3/TRBV12-4
TGTGCCAGCAGCCAGCCCGAATGGGGGGCTGAAGCTTTCTTT CASSQPEWGAEAFF - TRBJ1-1 - TRBV3-1
TGCAGTGCTAGACTCAGGGGCGGGCACAATGAGCAGTTCTTC CSARLRGGHNEQFF - TRBJ2-1 - TRBV20-1
TGTGCCAGCAGTTTTACCGCAACTAGCGGGAGGGGTGGCTACGAGCAGTACTTC CASSFTATSGRGGYEQYF TRBD2 TRBJ2-7 few TRBV12-3/TRBV12-4
TGTGCCAGCAGCCAAGTGTCGGCAGAAGAGCAGTACTTC CASSQVSAEEQYF - TRBJ2-7 - TRBV5-5
TGTGCCAGCAGCCCGCCGACTAGCGGCTACAATGAGCAGTTCTTC CASSPPTSGYNEQFF TRBD2 TRBJ2-1 - TRBV7-2
TGTGCCAGCAGTCCCGGTCCGGTGAACACTGAAGCTTTCTTT CASSPGPVNTEAFF - TRBJ1-1 few TRBV25-1
TGTGCCACCAGTCCCGAAGGGAACACCGGGGAGCTGTTTTTT CATSPEGNTGELFF - TRBJ2-2 few TRBV15
TGTGCCAGCAGTTATGGGGGAGGGCCCTACGAGCAGTACTTC CASSYGGGPYEQYF TRBD2 TRBJ2-7 many TRBV12-3/TRBV12-4
TGCGCCAGCAGCTTGTCCCCAAGCCGGCCCCCTGGCAATGAGCAGTTCTTC CASSLSPSRPPGNEQFF - TRBJ2-1 many TRBV5-1
TGTGCCAGCAGCGAGCGACTAGCGGGGGCCAATACGCAGTATTTT CASSERLAGANTQYF TRBD2 TRBJ2-3 few TRBV5-6
TGCAGTGCCCCCATGACAGGGGGCACCTACGAGCAGTACTTC CSAPMTGGTYEQYF TRBD1 TRBJ2-7 - TRBV20-1
TGCGCCAGCAGCCCATTACTAGCGGGGGCGCCGGGTGAGCAGTTCTTC CASSPLLAGAPGEQFF TRBD2 TRBJ2-1 - TRBV5-1
TGTGCCAGCAGCGAGGACAGGGTTGAGACCCAGTACTTC CASSEDRVETQYF TRBD1 TRBJ2-5 many TRBV7-8
TGTGCCAGCAGCGCAGAGAGAACAGGGGCCTCTGGGGCCAACGTCCTGACTTTC CASSAERTGASGANVLTF TRBD1 TRBJ2-6 - TRBV9
TGTGCCAGCAGTCCACGGGGCCAAGAGACCCAGTACTTC CASSPRGQETQYF - TRBJ2-5 many TRBV27
TGCAGTGCTTCAGGGTGGGGCACAGATACGCAGTATTTT CSASGWGTDTQYF - TRBJ2-3 many TRBV20-1
TGCAGCGTTGAAGATCGAAAGGTCACAGATACGCAGTATTTT CSVEDRKVTDTQYF - TRBJ2-3 - TRBV29-1
TGTGCCAGCAGTTTGAGTGGGGGGCGTTTCGAGCAGTACTTC CASSLSGGRFEQYF - TRBJ2-7 many TRBV27
TGCAGTGCTAGAGATCCGAATTACTACGAGCAGTACTTC CSARDPNYYEQYF - TRBJ2-7 many TRBV20-1
TGTGCTAGTGGTTTGCCCCGTAAAGGTCCCCTAGGCATTCAGTACTTC CASGLPRKGPLGIQYF - TRBJ2-4 - TRBV12-5